Listed below are T cell receptor beta chains from one sample, sequenced in a study of T-cell memory formation after mild COVID-19. MiXCR, run by TCRdb on the 5' RACE reads, gives a single entry per CDR3 protein. The sample holds under 110,000 distinct CDR3 sequences, roughly 12% seen once. Sample: PBMCs or a T cell subset sorted from them (not recorded which). The receptor set was obtained from an adult woman who had mild COVID-19 (a few samples of this study predate the infection). Cell type and time point are not known. CDR3s include the opening cysteine and the closing phenylalanine or tryptophan. Fields, in order: D gene, J gene, V gene, clone size, CDR3 DNA, CDR3 protein. D genes are given only for firm matches. Clone size, where shown, is once, few, many, or a class for clones that have expanded.

- TRBJ2-3 TRBV4-1 few TGCGCCAGCAGCCAAGTACGAACTAGCACAGATACGCAGTATTTT CASSQVRTSTDTQYF
TRBD1 TRBJ2-5 TRBV4-2 - TGTGCCAGCAGCCCCCGGGACAGGGGGCGCGATTTGGAGACCCAGTACTTC CASSPRDRGRDLETQYF
- TRBJ1-1 TRBV27 - TGTGCCAGCAGTTTAGGGTTGAGAGCTTTCTTT CASSLGLRAFF
- TRBJ1-1 TRBV5-1 - TGCGCCAGCAGCCTAAATCGTGGCAGGATCAACACTGAAGCTTTCTTT CASSLNRGRINTEAFF
- TRBJ1-2 TRBV29-1 - TGCAGCGTCCCGGGACGGCTTGGAGGCTACACCTTC CSVPGRLGGYTF
TRBD2 TRBJ2-3 TRBV20-1 few TGCAGTGCTAGATCGGGACTAGCGGGAGTAGGTCAACAGTATTTT CSARSGLAGVGQQYF
- TRBJ1-2 TRBV29-1 few TGCAGCGTTGAAGATCTTATAACGGTGGCCTCTACCCAATCTAACTATGGCTACACCTTC CSVEDLITVASTQSNYGYTF
TRBD1 TRBJ2-5 TRBV29-1 few TGCAGCGTCGCAGACAGGGGGAAAGAGACCCAGTACTTC CSVADRGKETQYF
TRBD2 TRBJ2-7 TRBV7-9 few TGTGCCAGCAGCTCCCAGCGGGAGGGCCCTTCCTACGAGCAGTACTTC CASSSQREGPSYEQYF
- TRBJ2-3 TRBV9 - TGTGCCAGCAGCGAGGGAGTGGGACCAAATACGCAGTATTTT CASSEGVGPNTQYF
- TRBJ2-3 TRBV4-3 few TGCGCCAGCAGTGACGGCCCCCCCCTCACGACGCAGTATTTT CASSDGPPLTTQYF
- TRBJ1-2 TRBV7-9 few TGTGCCAGCAGCCCGATATTGGAGGGCTCGAGCTATGGCTACACCTTC CASSPILEGSSYGYTF
TRBD1 TRBJ1-2 TRBV7-9 - TGTGCCAGCAGCTCACCCGGGACAGGGGAGGGCTACACCTTC CASSSPGTGEGYTF
- TRBJ2-7 TRBV12-3/TRBV12-4 - TGTGCCAGCAGTTTAGGACTTATTAGCTCCTACGAGCAGTACTTC CASSLGLISSYEQYF
- TRBJ2-3 TRBV5-1 - TGCGCCAGCAGCTTTGGGGACGGGGACATCGAAGATACGCAGTATTTT CASSFGDGDIEDTQYF
TRBD2 TRBJ2-3 TRBV2 few TGTGCCAGCAGTGCGGGGATGTCTAGCGGAAGCACAGATACGCAGTATTTT CASSAGMSSGSTDTQYF
- TRBJ2-1 TRBV2 few TGTGCCAGCAGTCCAATCCGGGCTAGTTACAATGAGCAGTTCTTC CASSPIRASYNEQFF
- TRBJ2-1 TRBV12-3/TRBV12-4 - TGTGCCAGCAGTCCCAGCTTTGAACAGTTCTTC CASSPSFEQFF
TRBD1 TRBJ2-5 TRBV4-1 few TGCGCCAGCAGTTTCCAGGGGGCGTTACAAGAGACCCAGTACTTC CASSFQGALQETQYF
- TRBJ2-5 TRBV7-9 - TGTGCCAGCAGACCAGGACTGCAAGAGACCCAGTACTTC CASRPGLQETQYF
- TRBJ2-1 TRBV6-4 few TGTGCCAGCAGTGAGGAACACTACAATGAGCAGTTCTTC CASSEEHYNEQFF